This T cell receptor beta chain was recorded in a study of blood T cell repertoires in COVID-19 (TCRdb year 2020). Turning to the overall study: The collaborator samples originated in the United States, Italy and Spain and spanned the acute and convalescent phases of COVID-19. The prospective study material was composed of cDNA or gDNA derived from T cells, B-cell-depleted T cells, or PBMCs. The dataset comprised deeply sampled blood TCRbeta repertoires from subjects exposed to, actively infected with, or recovered from COVID-19. The repertoires were made available in a free public database intended to serve as a resource for research on the immune response to SARS-CoV-2. The samples were drawn from two sources: the first 160 participants of the ongoing ImmuneRACE study, and 1,200 or so subjects contributed by 6 global collaborators. The sample metadata nearly always contained a de-identified subject ID, COVID-19 status, age in years and sex. HLA class I and class II types, where available, came from metadata supplied by the sample provider rather than from assay-based typing. The paper as a whole reports these results and caveats: Clinical and demographic metadata were provided uncurated, with the amount varying by source and participant.

TCRbeta CDR3 regions were amplified from genomic DNA using the immunoSEQ Assay, a bias-controlled multiplex PCR. The original methods were these. Within the assay, amplification of reference gene primers was used to estimate how many nucleated cells each sample contained. To quantify the absolute abundance of each unique TCRbeta CDR3 rearrangement, sequence reads were collapsed and filtered. Productive Simpson clonality was computed per sample as the square root of Simpson's diversity index over productive rearrangements. The table was pulled from immuneACCESS by TCRdb, which kept in-frame rearrangements only. Such tables lose some clones; where checked, under half of the loss comes from unresolved V genes, and the rest has no known cause. V and J calls and clone size follow that table, whereas D and trimming were derived from the DNA. Present in this sample are 200,000 to 250,000 clones, about 82% of which were seen just once. More than 2% of the sample is in the top ten clones.

On this clone itself: It has no known antigen specificity. Per-nucleotide qualities are absent, and no much larger clonotype sits a single base away.

At one collaborating source in Seattle, patients were enrolled during active infection and were followed longitudinally through the course of disease. Each collaborating institution followed its own protocols to collect whole blood in K2EDTA tubes. Collaborator samples were shipped for TCRbeta analysis as frozen whole blood, isolated PBMCs, or DNA extracted from either sample type. From a lookup of the germline V gene (reference sequence), CDR1 and CDR2 are SEHNR and FQNEAQ. There are 14 amino acids in the CDR3, from cysteine to phenylalanine inclusive. Only the CDR3 DNA stays, 42 bases, in frame from base 1. V is pared back by 4 bases and J by 4 bases, with 13 bases lying between the germline termini.

This sequence originates from a woman in her seventies with COVID-19, enrolled during active disease. Sequencing was performed on peripheral blood. This chain is built from TRBV7-9 and TRBJ1-1; no D gene can be assigned with confidence. CDR3 reads: CASSYTGGGTEAFF. The DNA sequence follows: TGTGCCAGCAGCTATACGGGAGGAGGCACTGAAGCTTTCTTT.